The present entry profiles one T cell receptor beta chain with its context. Methods used by the authors: Using reference gene primer amplification, nucleated cell counts were estimated. TCRdb keeps only in-frame clones here, not all; method: immunoSEQ multiplex PCR. V, J and clone size were drawn from that table, and D and trimming were deduced from the DNA. The sample has about 180,000 clones, about 81% seen once. The germline CDR1 and CDR2 sequences are SGHRS and YFSETQ. The CDR3 sequence is 15 residues long. The V end lost 2 bases, the J end lost 5 bases, and 16 bases lay between the germline ends. This sample is part of a study of blood T cell repertoires in COVID-19. Study-wide background: The United States, Italy and Spain supplied acute and convalescent COVID-19 samples. Sources were T cells, B-cell-depleted T cells, or PBMCs; the material itself was cDNA or gDNA.

This chain links TRBV5-1 with TRBJ1-1; no definite D call. Sequencing was performed on peripheral blood. This clonotype was sampled from an elderly woman with COVID-19, enrolled during active disease. The CDR3 here is CASSLWTEPYTEAFF. The CDR3 DNA follows: TGCGCCAGCAGCTTATGGACTGAACCCTATACTGAAGCTTTCTTT.